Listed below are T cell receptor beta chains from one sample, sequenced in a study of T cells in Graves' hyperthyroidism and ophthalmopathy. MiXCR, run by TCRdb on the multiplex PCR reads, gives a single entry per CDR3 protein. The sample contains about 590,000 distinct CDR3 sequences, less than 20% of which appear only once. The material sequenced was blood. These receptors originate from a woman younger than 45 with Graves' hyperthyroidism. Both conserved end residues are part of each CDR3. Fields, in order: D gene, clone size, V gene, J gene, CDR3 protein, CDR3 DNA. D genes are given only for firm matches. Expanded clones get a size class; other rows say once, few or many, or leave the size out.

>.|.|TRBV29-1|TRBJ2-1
CSVEDIIRANNEQFF
TGCAGCGTTGAAGATATTATTAGGGCCAACAATGAGCAGTTCTTC
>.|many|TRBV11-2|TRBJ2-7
CASSYQVRETEQYF
TGTGCCAGCAGCTACCAAGTTAGGGAGACCGAGCAGTACTTC
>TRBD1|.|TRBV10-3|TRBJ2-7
CAIRTGDFPEQYF
TGTGCCATACGGACAGGGGATTTTCCCGAGCAGTACTTC
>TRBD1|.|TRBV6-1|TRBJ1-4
CASIGVPGQGEEKLFF
TGTGCCAGCATCGGGGTACCGGGACAGGGGGAGGAAAAACTGTTTTTT
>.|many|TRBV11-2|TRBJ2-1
CASSAEASTYNEQFF
TGTGCCAGCTCCGCTGAGGCTAGCACCTACAATGAGCAGTTCTTC
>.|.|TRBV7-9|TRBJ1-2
CASSRLPPGPNYGYTF
TGTGCCAGCAGCCGCCTCCCACCCGGACCCAACTATGGCTACACCTTC
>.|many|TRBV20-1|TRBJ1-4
CSARVNTGTPTNEKLFF
TGCAGTGCCAGAGTTAATACAGGGACTCCAACTAATGAAAAACTGTTTTTT
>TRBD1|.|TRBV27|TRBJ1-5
CASSLEPGTGRDSNQPQHF
TGTGCCAGCAGTTTGGAACCCGGGACAGGGAGGGATAGCAATCAGCCCCAGCATTTT
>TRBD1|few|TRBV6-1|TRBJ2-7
CASSQGADEQYF
TGTGCCAGCAGCCAGGGGGCCGACGAGCAGTACTTC
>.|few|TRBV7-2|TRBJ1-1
CASSLQGPWGAFF
TGTGCCAGCAGCTTACAAGGGCCCTGGGGAGCTTTCTTT
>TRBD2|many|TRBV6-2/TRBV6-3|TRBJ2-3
CASSYSWTSAGDTQYF
TGTGCCAGCAGTTACTCGTGGACTAGCGCTGGAGATACGCAGTATTTT
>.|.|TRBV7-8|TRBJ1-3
CASSLGQVLAGNTIYF
TGTGCCAGCAGCTTGGGGCAGGTTTTGGCTGGAAACACCATATATTTT
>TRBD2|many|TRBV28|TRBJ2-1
CASSNDRVGLAYNEQFF
TGTGCCAGCAGTAACGACCGCGTGGGACTAGCGTACAATGAGCAGTTCTTC
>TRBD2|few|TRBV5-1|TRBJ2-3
CASSKGLGGTDTQYF
TGCGCCAGCAGCAAGGGACTAGGGGGCACAGATACGCAGTATTTT
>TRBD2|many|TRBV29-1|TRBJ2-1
CSASGTSGLGNEQFF
TGCAGCGCCTCCGGGACTAGCGGTCTGGGCAATGAGCAGTTCTTC
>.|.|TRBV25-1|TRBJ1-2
CASSGDTGSYGYTF
TGTGCCAGCAGTGGAGATACAGGTTCCTATGGCTACACCTTC
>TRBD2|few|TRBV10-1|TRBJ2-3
CASSAASGGLTDTQYF
TGCGCCAGCAGCGCTGCGAGCGGGGGACTCACAGATACGCAGTATTTT
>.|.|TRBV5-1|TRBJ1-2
CASSPSARDNYGYTF
TGCGCCAGCAGCCCCTCAGCCCGGGACAACTATGGCTACACCTTC
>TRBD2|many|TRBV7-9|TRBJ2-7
CASSPLAGVAGEQYF
TGTGCCAGCAGCCCGCTAGCGGGAGTGGCCGGGGAGCAGTACTTC
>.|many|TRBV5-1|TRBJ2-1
CASSLPGTYNEQFF
TGCGCCAGCAGCCTACCGGGGACCTACAATGAGCAGTTCTTC
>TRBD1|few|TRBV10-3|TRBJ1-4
CAISESSRGQEKLFF
TGTGCCATCAGTGAGTCGAGCAGGGGGCAAGAAAAACTGTTTTTT
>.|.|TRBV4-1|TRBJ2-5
CASSQDLGRIQETQYF
TGCGCCAGCAGCCAAGATTTAGGGCGGATACAAGAGACCCAGTACTTC
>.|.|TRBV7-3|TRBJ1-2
CASSPGQGYGCTF
TGTGCCAGCAGTCCGGGGCAGGGCTATGGCTGCACCTTC
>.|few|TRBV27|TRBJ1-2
CASGGARGYGYTF
TGTGCCAGCGGTGGGGCCCGGGGCTATGGCTACACCTTC
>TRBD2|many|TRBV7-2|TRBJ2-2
CASSREAGGNTGELFF
TGTGCCAGCAGCCGAGAAGCGGGGGGGAACACCGGGGAGCTGTTTTTT
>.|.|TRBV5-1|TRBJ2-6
CASSLSPPGPSGANVLTF
TGCGCCAGCAGCTTGTCACCTCCGGGCCCCTCTGGGGCCAACGTCCTGACTTTC
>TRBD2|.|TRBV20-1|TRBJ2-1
CSARGGSGSHEQFF
TGCAGTGCTAGAGGGGGTAGCGGGTCCCATGAGCAGTTCTTC
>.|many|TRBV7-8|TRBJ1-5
CASSQARGQPQHF
TGTGCCAGCAGCCAGGCCCGGGGGCAGCCCCAGCATTTT
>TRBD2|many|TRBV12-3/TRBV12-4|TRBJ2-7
CASNLGTSYEQYF
TGTGCCAGCAACCTCGGGACTAGCTACGAGCAGTACTTC
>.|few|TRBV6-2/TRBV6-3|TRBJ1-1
CASSFPWDAMNTEAFF
TGTGCCAGCAGTTTCCCGTGGGACGCTATGAACACTGAAGCTTTCTTT
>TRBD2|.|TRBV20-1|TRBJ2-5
CSARLAGTQETQYF
TGCAGTGCTAGATTAGCGGGAACTCAAGAGACCCAGTACTTC
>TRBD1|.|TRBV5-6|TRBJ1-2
CASAGRGQGYGYTF
TGTGCCAGCGCGGGGAGGGGGCAGGGCTATGGCTACACCTTC
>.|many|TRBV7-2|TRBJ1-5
CASSLAGILPQHF
TGTGCCAGCAGCTTAGCGGGCATCTTGCCCCAGCATTTT
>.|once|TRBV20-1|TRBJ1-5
CSAGGNSNQPQHF
TGCAGTGCGGGAGGGAATAGCAATCAGCCCCAGCATTTT
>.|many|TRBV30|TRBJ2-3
CAWSTTRANTDTQYF
TGTGCCTGGAGTACCACTAGAGCGAACACAGATACGCAGTATTTT
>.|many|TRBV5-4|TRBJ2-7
CASSLAPGSYEQYF
TGTGCCAGCAGCTTGGCCCCGGGTTCCTACGAGCAGTACTTC
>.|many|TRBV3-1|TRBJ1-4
CASSQDWGPVEKLFF
TGTGCCAGCAGCCAAGATTGGGGTCCAGTTGAAAAACTGTTTTTT
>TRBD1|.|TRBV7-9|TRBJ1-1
CASSYSPRQGRIEAFF
TGTGCCAGCAGCTACTCACCGAGACAGGGTCGGATTGAAGCTTTCTTT
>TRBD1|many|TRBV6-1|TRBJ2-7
CASSPPGTGAYEQYF
TGTGCCAGCAGTCCTCCCGGGACAGGGGCCTACGAGCAGTACTTC
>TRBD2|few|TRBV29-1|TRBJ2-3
CSGIAGLRDTQYF
TGCAGCGGGATAGCGGGGCTTAGGGATACGCAGTATTTT
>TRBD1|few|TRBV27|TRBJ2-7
CASRETGGFEQYF
TGTGCCAGCAGAGAGACAGGGGGCTTCGAGCAGTACTTC
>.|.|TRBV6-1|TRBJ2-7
CASTASYEQYF
TGTGCCAGCACAGCATCCTACGAGCAGTACTTC
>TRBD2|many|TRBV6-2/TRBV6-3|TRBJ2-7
CASKQREGHEQYF
TGTGCCAGCAAACAGCGGGAGGGCCACGAGCAGTACTTC
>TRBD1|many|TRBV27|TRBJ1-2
CASRTTPTGGYGYTF
TGTGCCAGCAGAACGACCCCTACAGGGGGCTATGGCTACACCTTC
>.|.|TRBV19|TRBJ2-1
CASSPLGGRHNEQFF
TGTGCCAGTAGTCCCCTGGGGGGCAGACATAATGAGCAGTTCTTC
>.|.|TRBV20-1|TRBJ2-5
CSARGTYQETQYF
TGCAGTGCTAGAGGCACGTACCAAGAGACCCAGTACTTC
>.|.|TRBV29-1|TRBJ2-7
CSVAPPGRHEQYF
TGCAGCGTTGCTCCCCCAGGGCGCCACGAGCAGTACTTC
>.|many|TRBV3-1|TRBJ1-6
CASSRLPGDENSPLHF
TGTGCCAGCAGCCGACTACCGGGCGATGAAAATTCACCCCTCCACTTT
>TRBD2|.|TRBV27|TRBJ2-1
CASRPPDGRTSGKYNEQFF
TGTGCCAGCAGACCACCAGACGGGCGGACTAGCGGGAAATACAATGAGCAGTTCTTC
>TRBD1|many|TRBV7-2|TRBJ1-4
CASSSTGGDEKLFF
TGTGCCAGCAGCTCGACAGGGGGGGATGAAAAACTGTTTTTT
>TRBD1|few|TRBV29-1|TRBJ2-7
CSVEDLVAGTGTYEQYF
TGCAGCGTTGAAGATCTCGTAGCTGGGACAGGCACGTACGAGCAGTACTTC
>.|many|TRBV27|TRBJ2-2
CASSSGTRLGELFF
TGTGCCAGCAGTTCCGGGACCCGACTAGGGGAGCTGTTTTTT
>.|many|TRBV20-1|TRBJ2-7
CSARDPLSYEQYF
TGCAGTGCTAGAGATCCCCTCTCCTACGAGCAGTACTTC
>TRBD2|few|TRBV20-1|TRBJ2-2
CSATRRGGPKAGELFF
TGCAGTGCCACCCGCCGGGGGGGCCCTAAGGCCGGGGAGCTGTTTTTT
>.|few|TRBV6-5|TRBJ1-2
CASSYPADNYGYTF
TGTGCCAGCAGTTACCCCGCAGATAACTATGGCTACACCTTC
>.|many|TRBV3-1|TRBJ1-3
CASSQEGTAGNTIYF
TGTGCCAGCAGCCAAGAGGGGACGGCTGGAAACACCATATATTTT
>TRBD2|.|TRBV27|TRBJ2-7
CASSLSSGIYEQYF
TGTGCCAGCAGTTTGTCTAGCGGAATTTACGAGCAGTACTTC
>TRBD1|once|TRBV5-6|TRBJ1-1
CASHSQGGTEAFF
TGTGCCAGCCATAGTCAGGGGGGCACTGAAGCTTTCTTT
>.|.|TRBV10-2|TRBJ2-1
CASSEARSGEQFF
TGCGCCAGCAGTGAGGCCCGATCGGGGGAGCAGTTCTTC